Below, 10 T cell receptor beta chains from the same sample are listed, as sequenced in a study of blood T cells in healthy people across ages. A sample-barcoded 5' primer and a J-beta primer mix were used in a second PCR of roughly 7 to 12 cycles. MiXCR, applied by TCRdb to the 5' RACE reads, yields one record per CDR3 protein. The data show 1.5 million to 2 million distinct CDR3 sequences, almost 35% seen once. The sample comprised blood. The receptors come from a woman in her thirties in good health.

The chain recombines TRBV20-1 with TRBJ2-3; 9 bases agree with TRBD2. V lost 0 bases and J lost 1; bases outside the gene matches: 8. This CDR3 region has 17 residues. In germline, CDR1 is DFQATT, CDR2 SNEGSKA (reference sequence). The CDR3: CSARDGLAGYRTDTQYF. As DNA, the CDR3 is TGCAGTGCTAGAGATGGGCTAGCGGGGTATCGCACAGATACGCAGTATTTT.

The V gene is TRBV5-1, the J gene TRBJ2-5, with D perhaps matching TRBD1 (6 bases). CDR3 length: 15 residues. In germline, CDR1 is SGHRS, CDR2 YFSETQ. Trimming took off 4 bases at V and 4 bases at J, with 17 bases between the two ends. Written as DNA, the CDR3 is TGCGCCAGCAGCCCCCAAACAGGGCAGGCAGAGACCCAGTACTTC. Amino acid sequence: CASSPQTGQAETQYF.

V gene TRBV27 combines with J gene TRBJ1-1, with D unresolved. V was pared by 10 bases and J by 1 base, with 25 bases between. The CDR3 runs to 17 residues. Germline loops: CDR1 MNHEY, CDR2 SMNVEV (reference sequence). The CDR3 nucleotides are TGTGCCAACCTTGCGTCGGGCGGTAAAACAAGGAACACTGAAGCTTTCTTT. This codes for CANLASGGKTRNTEAFF.

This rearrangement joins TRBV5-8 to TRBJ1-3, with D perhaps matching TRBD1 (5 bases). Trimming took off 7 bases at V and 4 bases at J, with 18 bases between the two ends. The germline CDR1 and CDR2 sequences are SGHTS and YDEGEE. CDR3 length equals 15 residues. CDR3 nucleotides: TGTGCCAGCGCCTGGGACGGTGGGAGCGGAAACACCATATATTTT. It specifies CASAWDGGSGNTIYF. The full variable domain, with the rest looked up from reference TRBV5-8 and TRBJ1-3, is EAGVTQSPTHLIKTRGQQATLRCSPISGHTSVYWYQQALGLGLQFLLWYDEGEERNRGNFPPRFSGRQFPNYSSELNVNALELEDSALYLCASAWDGGSGNTIYFGEGSWLTVV.

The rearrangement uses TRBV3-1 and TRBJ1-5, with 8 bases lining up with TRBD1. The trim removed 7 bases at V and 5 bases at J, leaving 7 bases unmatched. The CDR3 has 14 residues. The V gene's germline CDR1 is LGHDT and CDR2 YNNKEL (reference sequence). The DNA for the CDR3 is TGTGCCAGCACCCAGGGGGCCACCGATCAGCCCCAGCATTTT. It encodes CASTQGATDQPQHF.

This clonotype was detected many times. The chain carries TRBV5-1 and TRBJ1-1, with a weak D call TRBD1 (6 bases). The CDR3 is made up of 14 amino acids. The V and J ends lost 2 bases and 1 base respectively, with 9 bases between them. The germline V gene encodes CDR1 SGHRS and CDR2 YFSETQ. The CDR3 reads CASSLAGENTEAFF. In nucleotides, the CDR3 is TGCGCCAGCAGCTTAGCAGGGGAGAACACTGAAGCTTTCTTT.

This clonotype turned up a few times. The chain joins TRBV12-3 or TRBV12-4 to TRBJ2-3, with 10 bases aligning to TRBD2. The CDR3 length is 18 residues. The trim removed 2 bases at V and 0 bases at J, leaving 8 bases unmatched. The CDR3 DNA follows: TGTGCCAGCAGTTTAAGGCTAGCGGGAGCAGCTAGCACAGATACGCAGTATTTT. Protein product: CASSLRLAGAASTDTQYF.

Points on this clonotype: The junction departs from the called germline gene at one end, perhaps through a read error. CDR3 DNA: TGTGCCAGCAGCTTGGACGGCGGAGGCTGCACCTTC. Translated: CASSLDGGGCTF. The V and J genes are TRBV5-5 and TRBJ1-2, with D uncertain. The V gene's germline CDR1 is SGHKS and CDR2 YYEKEE (reference sequence). The CDR3 extends over 12 amino acids.

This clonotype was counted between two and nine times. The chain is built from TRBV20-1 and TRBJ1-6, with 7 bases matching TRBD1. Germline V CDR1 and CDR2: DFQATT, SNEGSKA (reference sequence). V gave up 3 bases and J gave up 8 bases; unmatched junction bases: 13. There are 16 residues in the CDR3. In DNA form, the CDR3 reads TGCAGTGCTAGTTCCATAACAGGGGCACTTTATTCACCCCTCCACTTT. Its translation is CSASSITGALYSPLHF.

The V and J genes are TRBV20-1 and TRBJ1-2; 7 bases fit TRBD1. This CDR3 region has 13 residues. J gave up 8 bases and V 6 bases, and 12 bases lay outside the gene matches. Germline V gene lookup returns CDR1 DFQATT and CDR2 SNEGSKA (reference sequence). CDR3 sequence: CSARKERQGGYTF. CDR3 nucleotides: TGCAGTGCCCGAAAAGAGAGACAGGGAGGCTACACCTTC.